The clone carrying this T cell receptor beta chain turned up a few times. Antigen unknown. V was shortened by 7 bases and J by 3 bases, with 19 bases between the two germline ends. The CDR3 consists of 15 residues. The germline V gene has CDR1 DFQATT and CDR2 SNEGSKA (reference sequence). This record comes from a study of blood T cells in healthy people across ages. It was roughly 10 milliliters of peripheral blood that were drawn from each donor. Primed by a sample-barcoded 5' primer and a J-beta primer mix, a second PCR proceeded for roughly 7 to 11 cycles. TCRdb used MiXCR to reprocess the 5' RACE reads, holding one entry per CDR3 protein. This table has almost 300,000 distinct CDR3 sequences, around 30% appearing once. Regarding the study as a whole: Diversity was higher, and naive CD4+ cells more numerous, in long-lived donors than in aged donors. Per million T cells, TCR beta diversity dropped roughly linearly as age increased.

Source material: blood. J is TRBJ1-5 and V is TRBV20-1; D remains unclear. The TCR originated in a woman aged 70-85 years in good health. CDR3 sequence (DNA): TGCAGTGTTCCAAACGCGGGTCCGCTCAATCAGCCCCAGCATTTT. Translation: CSVPNAGPLNQPQHF.